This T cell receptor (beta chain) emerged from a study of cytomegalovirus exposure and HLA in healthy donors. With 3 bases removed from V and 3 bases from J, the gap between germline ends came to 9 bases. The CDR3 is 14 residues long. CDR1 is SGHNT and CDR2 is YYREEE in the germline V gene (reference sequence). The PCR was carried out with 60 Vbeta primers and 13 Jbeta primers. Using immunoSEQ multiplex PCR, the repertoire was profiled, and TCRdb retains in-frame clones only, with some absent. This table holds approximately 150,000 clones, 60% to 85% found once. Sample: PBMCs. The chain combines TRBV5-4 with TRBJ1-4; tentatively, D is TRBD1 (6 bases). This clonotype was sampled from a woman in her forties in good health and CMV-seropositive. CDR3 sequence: CASSSQGPNEKLFF. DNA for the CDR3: TGTGCCAGCAGCTCCCAGGGGCCTAATGAAAAACTGTTTTTT.